This T cell receptor beta chain was captured by sequencing in a study of blood T cell repertoires in COVID-19. Study in general: The United States, Italy and Spain provided the acute and convalescent COVID-19 samples.

Data came from immunoSEQ multiplex PCR; TCRdb stores just in-frame clones and leaves some out. The sample gives about 420,000 clones, about 90% of which show up once; around 0.92% is in the top ten. Seattle enrolled patients during active infection and tracked them longitudinally. This clone was detected only once. This CDR3 spans 15 amino acids. V shed 5 bases and J 0 bases; nucleotides not matched to a gene: 5. The germline CDR1 and CDR2 sequences are MGHRA and YSYEKL. The rearrangement uses TRBV4-1 and TRBJ2-7, with 9 bases aligning to TRBD1. Source material: peripheral blood. This sequence originates from a man between 18 and 35 years old with COVID-19, enrolled during active disease. The chain's CDR3 is CASSSQGAASYEQYF. CDR3 in DNA: TGCGCCAGCAGCTCACAGGGGGCCGCCTCCTACGAGCAGTACTTC.